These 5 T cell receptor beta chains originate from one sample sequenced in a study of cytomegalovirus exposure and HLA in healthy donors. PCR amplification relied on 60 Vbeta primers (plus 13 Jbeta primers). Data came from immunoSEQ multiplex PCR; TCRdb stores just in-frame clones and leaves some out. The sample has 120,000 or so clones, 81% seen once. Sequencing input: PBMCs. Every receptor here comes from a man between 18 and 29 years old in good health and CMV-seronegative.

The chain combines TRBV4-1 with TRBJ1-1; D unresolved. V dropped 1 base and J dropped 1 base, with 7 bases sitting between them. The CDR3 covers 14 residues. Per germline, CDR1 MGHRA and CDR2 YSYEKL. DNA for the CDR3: TGCGCCAGCAGCCAAGGCCAGGCGAACACTGAAGCTTTCTTT. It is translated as CASSQGQANTEAFF.

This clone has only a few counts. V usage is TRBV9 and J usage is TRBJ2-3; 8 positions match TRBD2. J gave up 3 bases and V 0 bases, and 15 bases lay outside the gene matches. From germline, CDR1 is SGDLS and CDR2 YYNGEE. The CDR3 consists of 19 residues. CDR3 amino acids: CASSVGVTGGLPFTDTQYF. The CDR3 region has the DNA TGTGCCAGCAGCGTAGGGGTGACGGGGGGGCTCCCCTTTACAGATACGCAGTATTTT.

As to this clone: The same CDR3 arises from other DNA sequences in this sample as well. CDR3 protein: CASSAGTIPTDTQYF. CDR3 nucleotide sequence: TGTGCCAGCAGCGCCGGGACTATCCCCACAGATACGCAGTATTTT. The V call is TRBV9, the J call TRBJ2-3, with 7 bases matching TRBD2. The V gene's germline CDR1 is SGDLS and CDR2 YYNGEE. V was pared by 3 bases and J by 2 bases, with 6 bases of the junction left unmatched. The CDR3 has 15 residues.

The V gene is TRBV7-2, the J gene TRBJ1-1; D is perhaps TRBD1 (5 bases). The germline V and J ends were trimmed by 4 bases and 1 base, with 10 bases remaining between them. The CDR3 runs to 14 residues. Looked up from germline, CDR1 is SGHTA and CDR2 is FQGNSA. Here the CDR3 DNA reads TGTGCCAGCAGCTCGGGCAGGGCGAACACTGAAGCTTTCTTT. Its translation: CASSSGRANTEAFF. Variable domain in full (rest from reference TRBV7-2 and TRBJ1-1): GAGVSQSPSNKVTEKGKDVELRCDPISGHTALYWYRQSLGQGLEFLIYFQGNSAPDKSGLPSDRFSAERTGGSVSTLTIQRTQQEDSAVYLCASSSGRANTEAFFGQGTRLTVV.

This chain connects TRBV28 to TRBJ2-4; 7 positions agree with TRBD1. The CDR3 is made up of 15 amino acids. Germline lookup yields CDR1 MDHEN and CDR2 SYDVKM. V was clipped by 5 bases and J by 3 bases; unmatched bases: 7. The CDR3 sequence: CASSTWTGGKNIQYF. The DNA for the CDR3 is TGTGCCAGCAGTACATGGACAGGAGGCAAAAACATTCAGTACTTC.